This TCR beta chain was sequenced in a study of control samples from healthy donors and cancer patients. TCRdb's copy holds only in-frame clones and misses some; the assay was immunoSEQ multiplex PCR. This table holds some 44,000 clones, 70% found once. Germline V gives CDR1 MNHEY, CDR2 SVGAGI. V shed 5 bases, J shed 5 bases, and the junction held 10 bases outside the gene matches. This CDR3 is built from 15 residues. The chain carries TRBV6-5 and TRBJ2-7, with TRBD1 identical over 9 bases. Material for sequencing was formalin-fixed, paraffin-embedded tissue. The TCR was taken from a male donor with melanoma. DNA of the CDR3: TGTGCCAGCAGTCTCGCCGGGACAGGGTACGACGAGCAGTACTTC. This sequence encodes CASSLAGTGYDEQYF.